The sequence of this TCR beta chain was determined in a study of blood T cell repertoires in COVID-19. Measured with immunoSEQ multiplex PCR; TCRdb has only the in-frame clones, and not every one. Among roughly 250,000 clones, 88% were seen once, and the ten largest hold roughly 4%. The CDR3 covers 16 residues. V shed 3 bases and J 3 bases; nucleotides not matched to a gene: 9. Germline CDR1 and CDR2: KGHSH and LQKENI. The sequence was collected from a man aged 55 to 70 who had recovered from COVID-19. The rearrangement links TRBV18 to TRBJ2-3, with 7 nucleotides matching TRBD2. Input material: peripheral blood. The CDR3 sequence is CASSPSGLVGTDTQYF. In DNA, the CDR3 is TGTGCCAGCTCACCTTCTGGACTAGTCGGAACAGATACGCAGTATTTT.